Following are 14 T cell receptor beta chains from one sample sequenced in a study of identical twins. TCRdb re-derived calls from the 5' RACE reads in MiXCR, one entry per CDR3 protein. The sample consists of roughly 690,000 distinct CDR3 sequences, less than 25% of them appearing once. The same data also contributed to another study, on T cells expressing NK-cell markers.

Sequencing input: PBMCs. Receptors originate from a woman aged 18-35 years in good health.

This clonotype was counted between two and nine times. The J gene is TRBJ2-1, the V gene TRBV5-1; 9 bases map to TRBD2. The CDR3 length is 15 residues. After removal of 0 bases from V and 8 bases from J, the junction contained 6 bases not matched to a gene. In germline, CDR1 is SGHRS, CDR2 YFSETQ. The CDR3 nucleotides read TGCGCCAGCAGCTTGGGGGTAGCGGGAGCGTATGAGCAGTTCTTC. It yields the protein CASSLGVAGAYEQFF.

This clonotype was counted a few times. J is TRBJ2-7 and V is TRBV12-3 or TRBV12-4; either TRBD1 or TRBD2 may supply D (5 bases each). Trimming cost V 3 bases and J 5 bases, with 14 bases left between them. The length of the CDR3 is 14 residues. The CDR3 DNA is TGTGCCAGCAGTTTCTGGGGGTTGGACAACGAGCAGTACTTC. It codes for CASSFWGLDNEQYF.

This clonotype was observed at least ten times. The rearrangement uses TRBV4-3 and TRBJ2-7, with 7 positions matching TRBD1. CDR1 and CDR2 from the germline V gene are LGHNA and YSLEER. V lost 4 bases and J lost 2; bases outside the gene matches: 8. This CDR3 spans 15 amino acids. The CDR3 is CASSRNRGGPYEQYF. Here the CDR3 DNA reads TGCGCCAGCAGCCGTAACAGGGGTGGACCCTACGAGCAGTACTTC.

This clonotype was observed a few times. The gene calls are TRBV5-6 and TRBJ2-7; possibly TRBD1 for D (6 bases). This CDR3 comprises 15 residues. The germline gives CDR1 SGHDT, CDR2 YYEEEE. The V end was cut by 6 bases, the J end by 5 bases, with 21 bases between. The CDR3 reads CASNPMGQYPNEQYF. For the CDR3, the DNA is TGTGCCAGCAACCCTATGGGACAATACCCGAACGAGCAGTACTTC.

This clonotype came up a few times. For the CDR3, the DNA is TGTGCCAGCAGTTTTAGCGGGGGAAACACCATATATTTT. This gives the protein CASSFSGGNTIYF. The chain links TRBV12-3 or TRBV12-4 to TRBJ1-3, with unresolved D. The CDR3 is made up of 13 amino acids. Trimming took off 3 bases at V and 4 bases at J, with 7 bases between the two ends.

This clonotype was observed a few times. This chain connects TRBV7-2 to TRBJ2-3; a weak D match, TRBD1 (5 bases). V lost 0 bases to trimming and J lost 0 bases, with 10 bases between them. This CDR3 comprises 16 residues. The germline gives CDR1 SGHTA, CDR2 FQGNSA. CDR3 sequence: CASSLARTLSTDTQYF. The CDR3 DNA reads as TGTGCCAGCAGCTTAGCTAGGACACTTAGCACAGATACGCAGTATTTT.

The chain couples TRBV3-1 to TRBJ2-7, with unresolved D. This CDR3 has 14 residues. Trimming cost V 1 base and J 6 bases, with 13 bases left between them. Germline V gene sequence: CDR1 LGHDT, CDR2 YNNKEL (reference sequence). CDR3 residues: CASSQGRGRGEQYF. CDR3 DNA sequence: TGTGCCAGCAGCCAAGGACGAGGACGCGGCGAGCAGTACTTC.

This chain joins TRBV18 and TRBJ2-7; D is undetermined. The CDR3 has 14 amino acids. V was clipped by 0 bases and J by 9 bases, with 15 bases between them. CDR1 and CDR2 from the germline V gene are KGHSH and LQKENI. CDR3 residues: CASSPPSVAEGQYF. CDR3 sequence (DNA): TGTGCCAGCTCACCACCGTCGGTGGCGGAAGGGCAGTACTTC.

The chain employs TRBV7-9 and TRBJ2-5; 7 bases are a match to TRBD2. The germline gives CDR1 SEHNR, CDR2 FQNEAQ (reference sequence). There are 14 residues in the CDR3. V lost 5 bases to trimming and J lost 3 bases; unmatched junction nucleotides: 6. This chain's CDR3 is CASSPSGNKETQYF. For the CDR3, the DNA is TGTGCCAGCAGCCCCAGCGGGAACAAAGAGACCCAGTACTTC.

This clonotype was found a few times. The chain has TRBV10-3 and TRBJ1-5, with TRBD1 identical over 7 bases. Germline assignment: CDR1 ENHRY and CDR2 SYGVKD. Trimming at V came to 5 bases and at J to 1 base, leaving 2 bases not matched to a gene. This CDR3 has 14 amino acids. CDR3 nucleotide sequence: TGTGCCATCAGTCAACAGGGGAGCAATCAGCCCCAGCATTTT. Translating it yields CAISQQGSNQPQHF.

The rearrangement links TRBV13 to TRBJ2-7, with 8 bases that match TRBD2. V shed 4 bases, J shed 0 bases, and the junction held 8 bases outside the gene matches. From germline, CDR1 is PRHDT and CDR2 FYEKMQ (reference sequence). The CDR3 extends over 16 amino acids. The CDR3 coding sequence is TGTGCCAGCAGCTCCTCGGGGGGGTACTCCTCCTACGAGCAGTACTTC. The encoded protein is CASSSSGGYSSYEQYF.

This chain joins TRBV7-2 and TRBJ2-1; 14 nucleotides agree with TRBD2. The CDR3 is 15 amino acids. Trimming cost V 5 bases and J 7 bases; bases outside gene matches: 4. Germline V gene sequence: CDR1 SGHTA, CDR2 FQGNSA. The CDR3 loop is CASSKTSGRANEQFF. The CDR3 region has the DNA TGTGCCAGCAGCAAGACTAGCGGGAGGGCAAATGAGCAGTTCTTC.

The sample holds a few counts of this clonotype. The chain employs TRBV20-1 and TRBJ2-7, with unresolved D. Germline CDR1 reads DFQATT; CDR2 reads SNEGSKA (reference sequence). This CDR3 is built from 12 residues. The ends were cut back, 2 bases at V and 5 bases at J, with 10 bases in the middle. In nucleotides, the CDR3 is TGCAGTGCTAGACACACATCCAACGAGCAGTACTTC. Amino acids: CSARHTSNEQYF.

The table lists this clonotype with a few counts. The genes are TRBV6-2 or TRBV6-3 and TRBJ2-1; no clear D gene. Germline V gene data show CDR1 as MNHEY and CDR2 as SVGEGT. Trimming cost V 2 bases and J 5 bases, with 7 bases left between them. CDR3 size: 13 residues. CDR3 in DNA: TGTGCCAGCAGTTACCCCCTCCACAATGAGCAGTTCTTC. This translates into CASSYPLHNEQFF.